One sample yielded the 9 T cell receptor beta chains listed below, sequenced in a study of preoperative IRX-2 immunotherapy in early breast cancer. Profiled with immunoSEQ multiplex PCR; TCRdb holds only in-frame clones, not every one. This sample carries about 98,000 clones, 80% to 90% of them seen once, and the ten largest clones take roughly 2%. Documented treatment: preoperative locoregional IRX-2 cytokine immunotherapy. The sequencing used tumor tissue, collected after IRX-2 immunotherapy. Source of these receptors: a human donor with breast cancer.

V is TRBV28 and J is TRBJ1-1, with D hard to call. The germline V and J ends were trimmed by 1 base and 0 bases, with 12 bases remaining between them. The CDR3 spans 16 residues. CDR1 MDHEN and CDR2 SYDVKM come from the germline V gene. The DNA of the CDR3 is TGTGCCAGCAGTTTATCAGGATCCGGGGTGAACACTGAAGCTTTCTTT. This translates into CASSLSGSGVNTEAFF.

V is TRBV29-1 and J is TRBJ1-1; TRBD1 might be the D (5 bases). CDR1 is SQVTM, CDR2 ANQGSEA, per germline. Trimming stripped 7 bases from V and 0 bases from J, with 21 bases between. The CDR3 is made up of 16 amino acids. The CDR3, as DNA: TGCAGCGCCGCAGGGCCCGGCAGTAGGGTGAACACTGAAGCTTTCTTT. Residues: CSAAGPGSRVNTEAFF.

The chain recombines TRBV5-1 with TRBJ1-2; 7 bases match TRBD1. CDR1 is SGHRS and CDR2 is YFSETQ in the germline V gene. The CDR3 is 16 residues long. After removal of 4 bases from V and 0 bases from J, the junction contained 9 bases not matched to a gene. The DNA for the CDR3 is TGCGCCAGCAGCCTGAACGGGGACAGATCTAACTATGGCTACACCTTC. The encoded protein is CASSLNGDRSNYGYTF.

The chain carries TRBV14 and TRBJ2-7; TRBD1 agrees at 7 bases. The CDR3 spans 13 residues. Germline trimming cut 1 base from V and 6 bases from J; bases unmatched to any gene: 3. Germline CDR1 is SGHDN and CDR2 is FVKESK. CDR3 loop: CASSQGQGAEQYF. For the CDR3, the DNA is TGTGCCAGCAGCCAAGGACAGGGAGCCGAGCAGTACTTC.

This clone was detected only a few times. This sequence joins TRBV30 and TRBJ1-6, with D hard to call. V was trimmed by 0 bases and J by 8 bases, leaving 11 bases between them. This CDR3 contains 14 residues. Germline CDR1 is GTSNPN and CDR2 is SVGIG (reference sequence). For the CDR3, the DNA is TGTGCCTGGAGTGTTAGGTCTCCTCATTCACCCCTCCACTTT. Amino acids: CAWSVRSPHSPLHF.

CDR3 coding DNA: TGCAGCGTGCTGGGGACAGGGACCTACGAGCAGTACTTC. It is translated as CSVLGTGTYEQYF. The chain carries TRBV29-1 and TRBJ2-7, with 9 nucleotides matching TRBD1. The trim removed 6 bases at V and 2 bases at J, leaving 5 bases unmatched. CDR3 length: 13 residues. CDR1 is SQVTM, CDR2 ANQGSEA, per germline.

The chain uses TRBV6-8 and TRBJ2-2; D might be TRBD2 (6 bases). Germline V gene sequence: CDR1 MNHGY, CDR2 SAAAGT. The CDR3 is made up of 15 amino acids. Trimming took 4 bases from V and 5 from J, leaving 14 bases between them. The CDR3 sequence: CASSSGRGITGELFF. CDR3 nucleotides: TGTGCCAGCAGTTCGGGGCGGGGCATTACCGGGGAGCTGTTTTTT.

This chain connects TRBV11-3 to TRBJ2-7; TRBD1 is a possible D gene (7 bases). Per the germline V gene, CDR1 is SGHNT and CDR2 is YENEEA. CDR3 length: 15 residues. The germline V and J ends were trimmed by 4 bases and 6 bases, with 19 bases remaining between them. CDR3 sequence (DNA): TGTGCCAGCAGCTACCGACAGGGACTCGCCCGCGAGCAGTACTTC. Amino acids: CASSYRQGLAREQYF.

The chain carries TRBV11-3 and TRBJ2-7, with 7 bases fitting TRBD1. V shed 5 bases, J shed 3 bases, and the junction held 13 bases outside the gene matches. This CDR3 comprises 16 residues. Germline CDR1 reads SGHNT; CDR2 reads YENEEA. CDR3 sequence: CASSKGTDFLSYEQYF. CDR3 sequence (DNA): TGTGCCAGCAGCAAAGGGACAGACTTTCTAAGCTACGAGCAGTACTTC. Full variable domain (outside the CDR3, taken from reference TRBV11-3 and TRBJ2-7): EAGVVQSPRYKIIEKKQPVAFWCNPISGHNTLYWYLQNLGQGPELLIRYENEEAVDDSQLPKDRFSAERLKGVDSTLKIQPAELGDSAVYLCASSKGTDFLSYEQYFGPGTRLTVT.